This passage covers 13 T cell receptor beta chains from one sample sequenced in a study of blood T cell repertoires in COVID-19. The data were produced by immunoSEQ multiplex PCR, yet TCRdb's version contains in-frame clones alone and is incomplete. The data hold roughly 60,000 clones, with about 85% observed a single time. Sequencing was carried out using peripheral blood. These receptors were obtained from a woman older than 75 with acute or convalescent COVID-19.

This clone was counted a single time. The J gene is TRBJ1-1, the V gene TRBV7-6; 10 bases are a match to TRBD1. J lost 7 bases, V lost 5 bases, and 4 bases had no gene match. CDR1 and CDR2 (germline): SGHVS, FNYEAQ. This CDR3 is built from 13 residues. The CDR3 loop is CASSRTGGLEAFF. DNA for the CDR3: TGTGCCAGCAGCCGGACAGGGGGACTTGAAGCTTTCTTT.

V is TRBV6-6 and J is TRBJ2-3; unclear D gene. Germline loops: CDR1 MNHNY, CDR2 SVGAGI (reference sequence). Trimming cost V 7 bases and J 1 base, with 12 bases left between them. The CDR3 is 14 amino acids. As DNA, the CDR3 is TGTGCCAGCAACTTCCTTGCGGGCACAGATACGCAGTATTTT. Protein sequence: CASNFLAGTDTQYF.

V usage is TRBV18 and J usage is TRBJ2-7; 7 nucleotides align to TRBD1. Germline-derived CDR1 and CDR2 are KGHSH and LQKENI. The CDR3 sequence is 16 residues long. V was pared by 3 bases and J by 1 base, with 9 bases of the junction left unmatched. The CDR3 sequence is CASSPYTPTGSYEQYF. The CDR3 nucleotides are TGTGCCAGCTCACCCTACACTCCGACAGGGTCCTACGAGCAGTACTTC.

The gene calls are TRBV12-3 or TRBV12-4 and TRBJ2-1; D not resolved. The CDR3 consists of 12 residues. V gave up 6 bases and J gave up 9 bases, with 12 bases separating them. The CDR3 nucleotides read TGTGCCAGCAGAAGCCTCGGAGTTGAGCAGTTCTTC. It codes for CASRSLGVEQFF.

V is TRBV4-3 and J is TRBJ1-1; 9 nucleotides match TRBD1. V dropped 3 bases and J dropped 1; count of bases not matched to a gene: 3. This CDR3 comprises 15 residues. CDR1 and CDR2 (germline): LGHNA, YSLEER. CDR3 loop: CASSQLGQGNTEAFF. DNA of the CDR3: TGCGCCAGCAGCCAGTTGGGACAGGGGAACACTGAAGCTTTCTTT.

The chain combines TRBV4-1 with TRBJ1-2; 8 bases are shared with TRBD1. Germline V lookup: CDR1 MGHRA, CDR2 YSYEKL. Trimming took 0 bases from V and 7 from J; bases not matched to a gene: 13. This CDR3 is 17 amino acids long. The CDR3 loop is CASSQDIAQGASLGYTF. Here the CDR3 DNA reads TGCGCCAGCAGCCAAGATATTGCCCAGGGGGCGTCTCTTGGCTACACCTTC.

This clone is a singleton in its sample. DNA for the CDR3: TGCGCCAGCAGCTTGGGAGTACGCCAGGGGGCTTCTAACTATGGCTACACCTTC. It encodes CASSLGVRQGASNYGYTF. The chain has TRBV5-1 and TRBJ1-2, with TRBD1 identical over 8 bases. The J segment lost 0 bases and the V segment lost 0 bases, leaving 10 bases of the junction unmatched. This CDR3 spans 18 amino acids. The V gene's germline CDR1 is SGHRS and CDR2 YFSETQ.

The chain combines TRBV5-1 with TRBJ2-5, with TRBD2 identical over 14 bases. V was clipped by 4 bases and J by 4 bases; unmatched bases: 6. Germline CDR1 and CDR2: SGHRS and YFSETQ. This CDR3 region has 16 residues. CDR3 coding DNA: TGCGCCAGCAGCCTACTCGGGACTAGCGGGGGAGAGACCCAGTACTTC. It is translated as CASSLLGTSGGETQYF. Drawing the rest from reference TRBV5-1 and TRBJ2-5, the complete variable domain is KAGVTQTPRYLIKTRGQQVTLSCSPISGHRSVSWYQQTPGQGLQFLFEYFSETQRNKGNFPGRFSGRQFSNSRSEMNVSTLELGDSALYLCASSLLGTSGGETQYFGPGTRLLVL.

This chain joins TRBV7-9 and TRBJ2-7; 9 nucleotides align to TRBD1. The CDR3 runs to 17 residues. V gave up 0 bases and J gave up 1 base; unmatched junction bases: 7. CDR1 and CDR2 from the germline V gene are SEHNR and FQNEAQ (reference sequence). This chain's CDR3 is CASSLAHGTGTSYEQYF. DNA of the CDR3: TGTGCCAGCAGCTTAGCGCATGGGACAGGGACGTCCTACGAGCAGTACTTC.

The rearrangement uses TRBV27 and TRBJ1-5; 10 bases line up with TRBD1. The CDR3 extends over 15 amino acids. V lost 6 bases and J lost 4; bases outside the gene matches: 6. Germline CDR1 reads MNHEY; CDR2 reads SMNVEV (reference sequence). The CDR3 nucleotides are TGTGCCAGCAGAAGACAGGGGGCGATGAATCAGCCCCAGCATTTT. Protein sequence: CASRRQGAMNQPQHF.

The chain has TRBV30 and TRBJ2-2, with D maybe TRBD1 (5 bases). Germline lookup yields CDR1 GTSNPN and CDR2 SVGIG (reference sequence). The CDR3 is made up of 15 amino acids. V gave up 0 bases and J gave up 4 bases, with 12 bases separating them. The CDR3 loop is CAWSVGVSGTGELFF. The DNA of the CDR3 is TGTGCCTGGAGTGTAGGGGTCTCCGGCACCGGGGAGCTGTTTTTT.

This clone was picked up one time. The CDR3 spells CASRRTGNTGELFF. The CDR3 DNA reads TGTGCCAGCAGACGGACAGGGAACACCGGGGAGCTGTTTTTT. V usage is TRBV6-5 and J usage is TRBJ2-2, with 7 bases aligning to TRBD1. There are 14 residues in the CDR3. From germline, CDR1 is MNHEY and CDR2 SVGAGI. V shed 6 bases and J 1 base; nucleotides not matched to a gene: 2.

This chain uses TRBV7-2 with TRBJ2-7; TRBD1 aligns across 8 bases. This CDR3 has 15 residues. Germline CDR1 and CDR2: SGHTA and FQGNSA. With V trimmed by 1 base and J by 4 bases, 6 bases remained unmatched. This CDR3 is CASSLERTGNYEQYF. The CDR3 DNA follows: TGTGCCAGCAGCTTAGAAAGGACAGGGAATTACGAGCAGTACTTC.